These T cell receptor beta chains were read from a single sample in a study of Ad26.COV2.S vaccination and SARS-CoV-2 variants. Profiling relied on immunoSEQ multiplex PCR, and the TCRdb table lists in-frame clones only, not all of them. The data hold around 350,000 clones, with 80% to 90% observed a single time. Specimen: peripheral blood, collected in a trial of Ad26.COV2.S vaccine versus placebo. All receptors come from a person between 18 and 65 years old who received the Ad26.COV2.S COVID-19 vaccine or a placebo. Each CDR3 is given with its conserved first and last residue. A D gene is named only where the DNA matches it firmly. Only some rows state a clone size, as once, few, many or a class for expanded clones.

- TRBJ2-3 TRBV18 - TGTGCCAGCTCGGAAACTTCTAGCACAGATACGCAGTATTTT CASSETSSTDTQYF
TRBD2 TRBJ2-1 TRBV4-3 - TGCGCCAGCAGCCAAGATCTGGCTAGCGGGAGTTGGAATGAGCAGTTCTTC CASSQDLASGSWNEQFF
TRBD2 TRBJ2-5 TRBV27 once TGTGCCAGCAGTTTGGGCGGACTAGCCTCCCAAGAGACCCAGTACTTC CASSLGGLASQETQYF
- TRBJ1-2 TRBV18 - TGTGCCAGCTCACCACTTTCAGGCCTGGAGGCCGCCTTCACCTTC CASSPLSGLEAAFTF
- TRBJ2-1 TRBV21-1 - TGTGCCAGCAGCAACTTCGATAGGGGAGCCTACAATGAGCAGTTCTTC CASSNFDRGAYNEQFF
TRBD1 TRBJ2-1 TRBV12-5 - TGTGCTAGTGGAGACAGGGCGAGCTCCTACAATGAGCAGTTCTTC CASGDRASSYNEQFF
- TRBJ2-3 TRBV5-4 - TGTGCCAGCAGCGGGAGTGGAGATACGCAGTATTTT CASSGSGDTQYF
TRBD2 TRBJ2-1 TRBV27 few TGTGCCAGCATGAAACTAGCGGACCGCAATGAGCAGTTCTTC CASMKLADRNEQFF
- TRBJ1-1 TRBV6-5 - TGTGCCAGCAGTTATAGAGCAATGAACACTGAAGCTTTCTTT CASSYRAMNTEAFF
- TRBJ1-5 TRBV4-3 - TGCGCCAGCAGCCAAGTTCGAAGGAGCAATCAGCCCCAGCATTTT CASSQVRRSNQPQHF
- TRBJ2-7 TRBV12-3/TRBV12-4 - TGTGCCAGCAGTTTTTCCCCACCCGAGCAGTACTTC CASSFSPPEQYF
- TRBJ2-1 TRBV2 - TGTGCCAGCAGGCCGGAGCGTGGCAATGAGCAGTTCTTC CASRPERGNEQFF
- TRBJ2-4 TRBV2 few TGTGCCAGCAGTGATTTACAGGTTGTGGTAGCCAAAAACATTCAGTACTTC CASSDLQVVVAKNIQYF
- TRBJ2-7 TRBV7-2 once TGTGCCAGCAGCTTAGTGCAGGCCTTATCCTACGAGCAGTACTTC CASSLVQALSYEQYF
- TRBJ2-2 TRBV30 - TGTGCCTGGACAACGGGGACCAACACCGGGGAGCTGTTTTTT CAWTTGTNTGELFF
TRBD1 TRBJ2-5 TRBV5-1 - TGCGCCAGCAGCCCAGGACAGGGACAAGAGACCCAGTACTTC CASSPGQGQETQYF
TRBD2 TRBJ2-2 TRBV9 many TGTGCCAGCAGCCTTGCTAGCGGGGGTACCGGGGAGCTGTTTTTT CASSLASGGTGELFF
TRBD1 TRBJ1-4 TRBV7-6 - TGTGCCAGCAGCTCACCGGGACAGGTTAATGAAAAACTGTTTTTT CASSSPGQVNEKLFF